These T cell receptor beta chains were read from a single sample in a study of beta chain features in type 1 diabetes. Data came from immunoSEQ multiplex PCR; TCRdb stores just in-frame clones and leaves some out. Among 300,000 to 450,000 clones listed, roughly a fifth were seen once. Material: naive CD4+ T cells from blood. The source of these receptors is a young woman in good health. Both conserved end residues are part of each CDR3. A D gene is named only where the DNA matches it firmly. Size is omitted from some rows. Given values are once, few, many or a class for expanded clones.

size,V,D,J,CDR3,DNA
.,TRBV14,TRBD2,TRBJ2-1,CASSPRRTSGGADEQFF,TGTGCCAGCAGCCCCCGCCGGACTAGCGGGGGGGCCGATGAGCAGTTCTTC
.,TRBV30,.,TRBJ2-1,CAWSPPAGKQFF,TGTGCCTGGAGTCCCCCCGCGGGGAAGCAGTTCTTC
few,TRBV25-1,TRBD1,TRBJ1-1,CASSPGWQGAAFF,TGTGCCAGCAGCCCCGGATGGCAGGGGGCAGCTTTCTTT
few,TRBV5-6,TRBD1,TRBJ1-2,CASSLVAGGGYTF,TGTGCCAGCAGCTTGGTTGCAGGGGGAGGCTACACCTTC
few,TRBV4-1,.,TRBJ2-7,CASSLGQRYEQYF,TGCGCCAGCAGCCTCGGACAGCGCTACGAGCAGTACTTC
few,TRBV5-1,TRBD1,TRBJ2-2,CASSRSGTDISGELFF,TGCGCCAGCAGCAGGTCAGGGACAGACATATCCGGGGAGCTGTTTTTT
.,TRBV7-9,TRBD2,TRBJ2-3,CASSFRGLAVSDTQYF,TGTGCCAGCAGCTTCCGGGGACTAGCGGTCTCAGATACGCAGTATTTT
.,TRBV5-1,.,TRBJ1-2,CASSLGGRDYGYTF,TGCGCCAGCAGCTTGGGTGGTCGCGACTATGGCTACACCTTC
few,TRBV9,TRBD1,TRBJ2-1,CASSPGDRADNEQFF,TGTGCCAGCAGCCCCGGGGACAGAGCTGACAATGAGCAGTTCTTC
.,TRBV5-6,.,TRBJ2-5,CASSWPGRGETQYF,TGTGCCAGCAGCTGGCCGGGAAGAGGGGAGACCCAGTACTTC
once,TRBV5-1,.,TRBJ2-7,CASSLLSVADEQYF,TGCGCCAGCAGCTTGTTGTCGGTAGCGGACGAGCAGTACTTC
.,TRBV5-4,TRBD1,TRBJ2-7,CASSLMGQSVEQYF,TGTGCCAGCAGCCTGATGGGACAGTCGGTCGAGCAGTACTTC
.,TRBV11-1,TRBD1,TRBJ2-3,CASSFGTGKLTDTQYF,TGTGCCAGCAGCTTCGGGACAGGGAAGTTGACAGATACGCAGTATTTT
.,TRBV7-9,.,TRBJ2-5,CASSPRRTTLQETQYF,TGTGCCAGCAGTCCCCGCCGGACTACGCTCCAAGAGACCCAGTACTTC
.,TRBV5-1,.,TRBJ2-1,CASSPGVYEQFF,TGCGCCAGCAGCCCCGGGGTTTATGAGCAGTTCTTC
.,TRBV2,.,TRBJ1-1,CASSTQDGEAFF,TGTGCCAGCAGCACACAGGACGGTGAAGCTTTCTTT
.,TRBV5-6,.,TRBJ2-7,CASSFFFRAYEQYF,TGTGCCAGCAGCTTTTTTTTCCGAGCTTACGAGCAGTACTTC
.,TRBV29-1,TRBD1,TRBJ1-1,CSAVDRRASEAFF,TGCAGCGCTGTGGACAGGAGAGCGTCTGAAGCTTTCTTT
few,TRBV5-4,TRBD1,TRBJ2-5,CASSSNRGHETQYF,TGTGCCAGCAGCTCGAACAGGGGGCACGAGACCCAGTACTTC
few,TRBV18,.,TRBJ2-3,CASSPPGTDTQYF,TGTGCCAGCTCACCACCCGGGACAGATACGCAGTATTTT
few,TRBV16,.,TRBJ2-7,CASSHLQVWDEQYF,TGTGCCAGCAGCCATCTGCAGGTTTGGGACGAGCAGTACTTC
.,TRBV7-9,.,TRBJ2-7,CASSLEGGGGYEQYF,TGTGCCAGCAGCTTAGAAGGTGGCGGAGGCTACGAGCAGTACTTC
.,TRBV30,.,TRBJ1-1,CAWSVGGRAFF,TGTGCCTGGAGTGTTGGTGGGAGAGCTTTCTTT
.,TRBV29-1,.,TRBJ2-1,CSVEDGRRSRVEQFF,TGCAGCGTTGAAGATGGGAGACGAAGTCGTGTTGAGCAGTTCTTC
.,TRBV2,TRBD2,TRBJ2-3,CASGGSSGSTDTQYF,TGTGCCAGCGGCGGGTCTAGCGGATCCACAGATACGCAGTATTTT
few,TRBV30,.,TRBJ2-3,CAWGLARDTQYF,TGTGCCTGGGGACTGGCCAGGGATACGCAGTATTTT
.,TRBV29-1,TRBD2,TRBJ2-7,CSVIAVAGAVSLEQYF,TGCAGCGTTATCGCGGTAGCGGGAGCGGTATCTCTCGAGCAGTACTTC
.,TRBV5-1,.,TRBJ2-4,CASSLTNENIQYF,TGCGCCAGCAGCTTGACTAATGAGAACATTCAGTACTTC
.,TRBV5-1,.,TRBJ1-1,CASSLGTDDTEAFF,TGCGCCAGCAGCTTGGGAACAGATGACACTGAAGCTTTCTTT
few,TRBV6-5,TRBD2,TRBJ2-7,CASSYELAGPYEQYF,TGTGCCAGCAGTTACGAACTAGCGGGGCCTTACGAGCAGTACTTC
.,TRBV11-2,.,TRBJ2-4,CASSRPLRLAKNIQYF,TGTGCCAGCAGCCGGCCCCTTCGACTAGCCAAAAACATTCAGTACTTC
.,TRBV5-4,TRBD2,TRBJ2-3,CASSLLAGGSTDTQYF,TGTGCCAGCAGCCTACTAGCGGGAGGAAGCACAGATACGCAGTATTTT
.,TRBV13,.,TRBJ2-7,CASSLSGPSYEQYF,TGTGCCAGCAGCTTATCAGGGCCCTCCTACGAGCAGTACTTC
.,TRBV9,TRBD2,TRBJ2-5,CASSSSGTQETQYF,TGTGCCAGCAGCAGTAGCGGGACTCAGGAGACCCAGTACTTC
once,TRBV5-1,TRBD2,TRBJ2-7,CASSFWTSGRDEQYF,TGCGCCAGCAGCTTCTGGACTAGCGGGAGAGATGAGCAGTACTTC
.,TRBV5-4,TRBD2,TRBJ2-1,CASSSVAGTNEQFF,TGTGCCAGCAGCTCAGTAGCGGGAACCAATGAGCAGTTCTTC
.,TRBV7-6,TRBD2,TRBJ2-3,CASSQPSGTSGTDTQYF,TGTGCCAGCAGTCAACCTTCCGGGACTAGCGGCACAGATACGCAGTATTTT
few,TRBV5-5,TRBD1,TRBJ2-3,CASSLRDRGSTDTQYF,TGTGCCAGCAGCCTACGGGACAGGGGCAGCACAGATACGCAGTATTTT
.,TRBV30,TRBD1,TRBJ1-2,CAWSSAQGRNGYTF,TGTGCCTGGAGTTCCGCACAGGGGCGGAATGGCTACACCTTC
few,TRBV5-4,TRBD2,TRBJ2-1,CASSPGGGRAYNEQFF,TGTGCCAGCAGCCCGGGGGGCGGGAGGGCCTACAATGAGCAGTTCTTC
few,TRBV29-1,.,TRBJ1-1,CSVEATAGDTEAFF,TGCAGCGTTGAGGCGACGGCGGGGGACACTGAAGCTTTCTTT
few,TRBV30,TRBD2,TRBJ2-5,CARGLAGPRETQYF,TGTGCCCGAGGACTAGCGGGGCCTCGGGAGACCCAGTACTTC
.,TRBV14,TRBD1,TRBJ2-1,CASSQSRDRGHDNEQFF,TGTGCCAGCAGCCAATCGCGGGACAGGGGGCACGACAATGAGCAGTTCTTC
few,TRBV6-5,.,TRBJ2-7,CASSGDTSYEQYF,TGTGCCAGCAGTGGGGACACCTCCTACGAGCAGTACTTC
few,TRBV2,.,TRBJ2-5,CASSVYGQLQETQYF,TGTGCCAGCAGTGTTTACGGACAGCTGCAAGAGACCCAGTACTTC
.,TRBV19,.,TRBJ2-6,CASSIRSGANVLTF,TGTGCCAGTAGTATTCGCTCTGGGGCCAACGTCCTGACTTTC
few,TRBV11-2,.,TRBJ2-5,CASSSLGQGYQETQYF,TGTGCCAGCAGCTCCTTGGGCCAGGGGTATCAAGAGACCCAGTACTTC
few,TRBV19,TRBD1,TRBJ2-6,CASSPPRGRDPGANVLTF,TGTGCCAGTAGTCCCCCCAGGGGGCGGGACCCCGGGGCCAACGTCCTGACTTTC
few,TRBV13,TRBD2,TRBJ2-1,CASSPMTSGRRNEQFF,TGTGCCAGCAGCCCGATGACTAGCGGGAGGCGCAATGAGCAGTTCTTC
.,TRBV5-1,TRBD1,TRBJ1-5,CASRTGPSDQPQHF,TGCGCCAGCAGGACAGGGCCATCCGATCAGCCCCAGCATTTT
.,TRBV5-1,.,TRBJ2-5,CASSLGLQETQYF,TGCGCCAGCAGCTTGGGACTGCAAGAGACCCAGTACTTC
.,TRBV7-9,TRBD2,TRBJ2-1,CASRTSGGPDEQFF,TGTGCCAGCAGGACTAGCGGGGGGCCTGATGAGCAGTTCTTC
few,TRBV10-3,.,TRBJ2-5,CAISSTSYETQYF,TGTGCCATCAGCTCTACTAGCTACGAGACCCAGTACTTC
.,TRBV5-6,.,TRBJ2-7,CASSLVEGGYEQYF,TGTGCCAGCAGCTTGGTGGAGGGGGGGTACGAGCAGTACTTC
.,TRBV4-2,TRBD2,TRBJ2-1,CASSLRTSGSNNEQFF,TGTGCCAGCAGCCTTCGGACTAGCGGATCTAACAATGAGCAGTTCTTC
.,TRBV5-6,.,TRBJ2-4,CASSLGLQGSQNIQYF,TGTGCCAGCAGCTTGGGTCTACAGGGATCCCAAAACATTCAGTACTTC
.,TRBV6-5,TRBD1,TRBJ2-5,CASRRGQVYQETQYF,TGTGCCAGCAGGAGGGGACAGGTTTACCAAGAGACCCAGTACTTC